This T cell receptor beta chain was captured in a study of technical replicates of blood from several donors. Profiling relied on immunoSEQ multiplex PCR, and the TCRdb table lists in-frame clones only, not all of them. The sample gives more than 70,000 clones, roughly 93% of which show up once; less than 0.3% is in the top ten. From germline, CDR1 is MGHRA and CDR2 YSYEKL. This CDR3 contains 16 residues. The V gene lost 1 base and the J gene lost 2 bases, with 13 bases spanning the gap. What was sequenced was T cells isolated from PBMCs. The receptor's source is a human donor in good health. The J gene is TRBJ2-3, the V gene TRBV4-1; D unclear. The CDR3 loop reads CASSQGGQLDTDTQYF. The CDR3 nucleotides read TGCGCCAGCAGCCAAGGTGGGCAGCTTGACACAGATACGCAGTATTTT.